The 20 T cell receptor beta chains in this list originate from one sample, sequenced in a study of T cells in Graves' hyperthyroidism and ophthalmopathy. Authors of the study amplified TCR beta CDR3 regions from RNA transcripts. First-round RT-PCR with HTBI primers amplified the TCR CDR3 region. Each CDR3 protein gets one entry after TCRdb re-called the multiplex PCR reads with MiXCR. The sample lists about 480,000 distinct CDR3 sequences, roughly a quarter occurring once. Sequenced: blood. The source of these receptors is a woman in her thirties with Graves' ophthalmopathy.

This sequence joins TRBV12-3 or TRBV12-4 and TRBJ2-7; 7 nucleotides align to TRBD2. This CDR3 region has 11 residues. V lost 6 bases and J lost 11; bases outside the gene matches: 7. CDR3 in DNA: TGTGCCAGCAGCCGGGACTACCATGAGTACTTC. This gives the protein CASSRDYHEYF.

This clonotype has ten or more counts. This rearrangement joins TRBV7-9 to TRBJ1-2; 10 bases fit TRBD1. Per germline, CDR1 SEHNR and CDR2 FQNEAQ (reference sequence). Trimming removed 5 bases from V and 7 bases from J; junction bases left unmatched: 10. The CDR3 covers 15 residues. CDR3 nucleotide sequence: TGTGCCAGCAGCGCCCCGGGACAGGGGACGCCTGGCTACACCTTC. Residues: CASSAPGQGTPGYTF.

At least ten counts were recorded for this clonotype. The chain uses TRBV5-1 and TRBJ1-2; D is ambiguous. Per germline, CDR1 SGHRS and CDR2 YFSETQ. V lost 4 bases to trimming and J lost 3 bases, with 10 bases between them. CDR3 length: 13 amino acids. CDR3 loop: CASSEDGYYGYTF. The CDR3 nucleotides are TGCGCCAGCAGCGAGGACGGATACTATGGCTACACCTTC.

This clonotype was observed many times. This rearrangement joins TRBV19 to TRBJ1-1; D is ambiguous. The CDR3 extends over 13 amino acids. Trimming left V 9 bases short and J 1 base short, with 12 bases between. Germline V lookup: CDR1 LNHDA, CDR2 SQIVND (reference sequence). As DNA, the CDR3 is TGTGCCAGCTCAACCTGGGGGAACACTGAAGCTTTCTTT. It is translated as CASSTWGNTEAFF. Looking up the rest from reference TRBV19 and TRBJ1-1 gives the full variable domain: DGGITQSPKYLFRKEGQNVTLSCEQNLNHDAMYWYRQDPGQGLRLIYYSQIVNDFQKGDIAEGYSVSREKKESFPLTVTSAQKNPTAFYLCASSTWGNTEAFFGQGTRLTVV.

Many counts were recorded for this clonotype. The J gene is TRBJ1-1, the V gene TRBV20-1; D is possibly TRBD1 (5 bases). There are 15 residues in the CDR3. Germline V CDR1 and CDR2: DFQATT, SNEGSKA (reference sequence). The DNA for the CDR3 is TGCACCCCGGGGCGGGGGGGGTTAATGAACACTGAAGCTTTCTTT. Its translation: CTPGRGGLMNTEAFF.

In this sample, this clonotype turned up once. V and J are TRBV2 and TRBJ2-7; 7 positions match TRBD1. V was clipped by 6 bases and J by 5 bases; unmatched bases: 13. There are 15 residues in the CDR3. Germline CDR1 reads SNHLY; CDR2 reads FYNNEI. DNA for the CDR3: TGTGCCAGCAGCTACTACAGGGGCAGCCTGGACGAGCAGTACTTC. It translates to CASSYYRGSLDEQYF.

The chain joins TRBV19 to TRBJ2-7; possibly TRBD1 or TRBD2 for D (5 bases each). The germline V gene encodes CDR1 LNHDA and CDR2 SQIVND (reference sequence). There are 13 residues in the CDR3. Trimming left V 3 bases short and J 6 bases short, with 12 bases between. The CDR3 is CASSIVGTAEQYF. DNA of the CDR3: TGTGCCAGTAGTATTGTAGGGACGGCCGAGCAGTACTTC.

The chain combines TRBV20-1 with TRBJ2-7; D is ambiguous. The CDR3 loop spans 14 amino acids. CDR1 and CDR2 from the germline V gene are DFQATT and SNEGSKA (reference sequence). V dropped 6 bases and J dropped 0 bases, with 15 bases sitting between them. The CDR3 region is CSAKSSRNSYEQYF. The CDR3, as DNA: TGCAGTGCGAAGAGCAGCAGGAACTCCTACGAGCAGTACTTC.

The J gene is TRBJ1-5, the V gene TRBV19; no firm D call. Germline lookup yields CDR1 LNHDA and CDR2 SQIVND (reference sequence). The germline V and J ends were trimmed by 2 bases and 8 bases, with 7 bases remaining between them. CDR3 size: 12 residues. The CDR3 nucleotides read TGTGCCAGTAGTATATGGAGAGAGCCCCAGCATTTT. Its protein product is CASSIWREPQHF.

Ten or more counts support this clonotype. The chain joins TRBV14 to TRBJ1-2, with D hard to call. The CDR3 extends over 13 amino acids. The V and J ends lost 0 bases and 8 bases respectively, with 10 bases between them. Looked up from germline, CDR1 is SGHDN and CDR2 is FVKESK. CDR3: CASSQDMTRGYTF. The CDR3 DNA sequence: TGTGCCAGCAGCCAAGATATGACGAGAGGCTACACCTTC.

The rearrangement joins TRBV29-1 to TRBJ1-1; possibly TRBD1 for D (6 bases). CDR1 SQVTM and CDR2 ANQGSEA come from the germline V gene. The CDR3 contains 13 residues. Trimming shortened V by 4 bases and J by 2 bases, and 11 bases separated the two germline ends. The CDR3 region is CSVVSGGNTEAFF. CDR3 sequence (DNA): TGCAGCGTTGTGTCTGGGGGCAACACTGAAGCTTTCTTT.

The table lists this clonotype with many counts. This may be a read error, as it is one base from a much larger clone. The V call is TRBV12-3 or TRBV12-4, the J call TRBJ1-2, with a weak D call TRBD1 (5 bases). There are 16 residues in the CDR3. The V end was cut by 8 bases, the J end by 1 base, with 20 bases between. The CDR3 nucleotides read TGTGCCAGCGGCACCTCCGGGGGAGGCCGTAACTATGGCTACACCTTC. Amino acids: CASGTSGGGRNYGYTF.

This clonotype was recorded at least ten times. The CDR3 is CASGSRGESYEQYF. The DNA for the CDR3 is TGTGCTAGTGGCTCCCGGGGGGAGTCCTACGAGCAGTACTTC. This chain connects TRBV12-5 to TRBJ2-7; 7 nucleotides align to TRBD2. J lost 1 base, V lost 6 bases, and 6 bases had no gene match. This CDR3 has 14 residues. Germline V gene sequence: CDR1 LGHNT, CDR2 FRNRAP.

In its sample, this clonotype was seen many times. V is TRBV19 and J is TRBJ1-5; no reliable D call. Trimming left V 1 base short and J 5 bases short, with 6 bases between. The CDR3 totals 13 residues. Germline values: CDR1 LNHDA, CDR2 SQIVND (reference sequence). The CDR3: CASSIGSHQPQHF. The CDR3 bases are TGTGCCAGTAGTATAGGAAGCCATCAGCCCCAGCATTTT.

This chain uses TRBV28 with TRBJ1-5, with TRBD1 matching 8 bases. The CDR3 covers 18 residues. Germline CDR1 reads MDHEN; CDR2 reads SYDVKM. Losses at the gene ends were 6 bases for V and 4 bases for J; bases not matched to a gene: 17. CDR3 region: CASSLWTGQNTKNQPQHF. The CDR3 region has the DNA TGTGCCAGCAGCCTCTGGACAGGGCAGAATACTAAAAATCAGCCCCAGCATTTT. The full variable domain, with the rest looked up from reference TRBV28 and TRBJ1-5, is DVKVTQSSRYLVKRTGEKVFLECVQDMDHENMFWYRQDPGLGLRLIYFSYDVKMKEKGDIPEGYSVSREKKERFSLILESASTNQTSMYLCASSLWTGQNTKNQPQHFGDGTRLSIL.

The rearrangement links TRBV11-1 to TRBJ2-2, with 10 bases aligning to TRBD2. The CDR3 length is 16 residues. Germline assignment: CDR1 SGHAT and CDR2 FQDESV (reference sequence). Trimming cost V 5 bases and J 5 bases; bases outside gene matches: 8. CDR3 amino acids: CASSPPSGGATGELFF. CDR3 bases: TGTGCCAGCAGCCCCCCCAGCGGGGGGGCTACCGGGGAGCTGTTTTTT.

This clonotype was counted only a few times. This chain connects TRBV6-1 to TRBJ1-6; D ambiguous. The germline V gene encodes CDR1 MNHNS and CDR2 SASEGT. This CDR3 region has 17 residues. Trimming removed 1 base at V and 0 bases at J, with 10 bases between. CDR3 residues: CASSEDSQSSYNSPLHF. The CDR3 DNA sequence: TGTGCCAGCAGTGAAGACAGCCAGAGCTCCTATAATTCACCCCTCCACTTT.

There are many counts of this clonotype. The chain combines TRBV12-3 or TRBV12-4 with TRBJ2-3; D may be TRBD1 (5 bases). The V end lost 5 bases, the J end lost 2 bases, and 11 bases lay between the germline ends. The CDR3 sequence is 14 residues long. CDR3 coding DNA: TGTGCCAGCAGTCTCGACAGAAACACAGATACGCAGTATTTT. Its translation is CASSLDRNTDTQYF.

This clonotype was observed many times. This rearrangement joins TRBV10-3 to TRBJ1-5; 8 positions match TRBD1. Unmatched junction bases numbered 12, after V lost 3 bases and J lost 11 bases. The CDR3 extends over 15 amino acids. Germline V CDR1 and CDR2: ENHRY, SYGVKD. The DNA of the CDR3 is TGTGCCATCAGTGAAGGGTTGGGGGACAGGTCGGCCCAGCATTTT. Its protein is CAISEGLGDRSAQHF.

This chain joins TRBV4-1 and TRBJ1-1; perhaps TRBD1 as D (5 bases). V shed 2 bases and J shed 4 bases, with 11 bases lying between them. The germline gives CDR1 MGHRA, CDR2 YSYEKL. This CDR3 is 14 amino acids long. The CDR3 is CASSQKGTGTEAFF. The DNA for the CDR3 is TGCGCCAGCAGCCAAAAAGGGACTGGCACTGAAGCTTTCTTT.